Listed below are T cell receptor beta chains from one sample, sequenced in a study of control samples from healthy donors and cancer patients. Data came from immunoSEQ multiplex PCR; TCRdb stores just in-frame clones and leaves some out. In the table there are 130,000 to 150,000 clones, more than 90% of which are singletons. Specimen: blood. These receptors were collected from a man aged 25-40 years in good health. Each CDR3 is given with its conserved first and last residue. The D gene is left open where the match is weak. Clone sizes are given selectively: once, few, many, or a class where the clone is expanded.

j_gene | abundance | d_gene | v_gene | CDR3aa | CDR3nt
TRBJ2-3 | . | . | TRBV27 | CASSLMTGIVAAQYF | TGTGCCAGCAGCTTAATGACAGGAATAGTTGCTGCGCAGTATTTT
TRBJ2-3 | . | TRBD2 | TRBV3-1/TRBV3-2 | CASSPWTSGRAGTDTQYF | TGTGCCAGCAGCCCGTGGACTAGCGGGAGGGCCGGGACAGATACGCAGTATTTT
TRBJ2-1 | . | . | TRBV30 | CAWNDDFGNEQFF | TGTGCCTGGAACGACGACTTCGGGAATGAGCAGTTCTTC
TRBJ1-1 | . | . | TRBV29-1 | CSVTTDTLNTEAFF | TGCAGCGTTACCACCGACACACTGAACACTGAAGCTTTCTTT
TRBJ1-3 | . | . | TRBV7-2 | CASSLGHANTIYF | TGTGCCAGCAGCTTAGGACATGCAAACACCATATATTTT
TRBJ2-5 | . | . | TRBV6-1 | CASSDPHRQETQYF | TGTGCCAGCAGTGACCCGCACAGGCAAGAGACCCAGTACTTC
TRBJ1-4 | . | TRBD1 | TRBV28 | CASSRLTGAVVNEKLFF | TGTGCCAGCAGTAGGCTGACAGGGGCGGTTGTCAATGAAAAACTGTTTTTT
TRBJ1-2 | . | . | TRBV27 | CASSLFGEKYYGYTF | TGTGCCAGCAGTTTATTTGGCGAAAAGTACTATGGCTACACCTTC
TRBJ2-3 | . | . | TRBV28 | CASSPYTGTDTQYF | TGTGCCAGCAGTCCCTACACGGGAACAGATACGCAGTATTTT
TRBJ2-1 | . | TRBD1 | TRBV6-1 | CASSEDRARGVQFF | TGTGCCAGCAGTGAGGACAGGGCCCGCGGGGTGCAGTTCTTC
TRBJ2-3 | . | . | TRBV29-1 | CSVEGTASTDTQYF | TGCAGCGTTGAAGGGACAGCTAGCACAGATACGCAGTATTTT
TRBJ1-1 | . | . | TRBV11-3 | CASSPDPGTRNTEAFF | TGTGCCAGCAGCCCCGACCCCGGGACAAGGAACACTGAAGCTTTCTTT
TRBJ1-4 | . | . | TRBV15 | CATSRYKTNEKLFF | TGTGCCACCAGCAGGTACAAAACTAATGAAAAACTGTTTTTT
TRBJ1-4 | once | TRBD1 | TRBV28 | CASSLSGQGETTNEKLFF | TGTGCCAGCAGTTTATCCGGACAGGGGGAAACAACTAATGAAAAACTGTTTTTT
TRBJ1-6 | . | . | TRBV2 | CASKKGLSSPLHF | TGTGCCAGCAAAAAGGGATTAAGTTCACCCCTCCACTTT
TRBJ2-4 | few | . | TRBV28 | CASSLSSIAKNIQYF | TGTGCCAGCAGTTTATCATCGATAGCCAAAAACATTCAGTACTTC
TRBJ2-7 | . | . | TRBV6-5 | CASSSLEGFYEQYF | TGTGCCAGCAGTTCCCTAGAGGGGTTCTACGAGCAGTACTTC
TRBJ2-7 | . | . | TRBV18 | CASSPVRKQGWEQYF | TGTGCCAGCTCACCCGTACGTAAACAGGGATGGGAGCAGTACTTC
TRBJ2-1 | . | TRBD2 | TRBV27 | CASSSGTSGSSGEQFF | TGTGCCAGCAGTTCCGGGACTAGCGGGAGTTCCGGTGAGCAGTTCTTC
TRBJ2-6 | . | . | TRBV7-2 | CASSLLESGANVLTF | TGTGCCAGCAGCTTATTGGAATCTGGGGCCAACGTCCTGACTTTC
TRBJ2-1 | . | . | TRBV6-5 | CASPSVRGAYNEQFF | TGTGCCAGCCCTAGCGTTAGGGGGGCCTACAATGAGCAGTTCTTC
TRBJ1-1 | . | TRBD1 | TRBV9 | CASSVLSGGGTEAFF | TGTGCCAGCAGCGTCCTCTCAGGGGGGGGCACTGAAGCTTTCTTT
TRBJ1-2 | . | . | TRBV29-1 | CSTDNPYGYTF | TGCAGCACCGACAACCCTTATGGCTACACCTTC
TRBJ2-1 | . | TRBD2 | TRBV7-2 | CASSVRLAGFYNEQFF | TGTGCCAGCAGCGTCCGACTAGCGGGATTCTACAATGAGCAGTTCTTC
TRBJ1-3 | once | . | TRBV18 | CASSTGKGNTIYF | TGTGCCAGCTCAACGGGAAAAGGAAACACCATATATTTT
TRBJ1-2 | . | . | TRBV6-6 | CASSYLGGMTAGYTF | TGTGCCAGCAGTTACTTGGGCGGAATGACAGCTGGCTACACCTTC
TRBJ2-1 | . | . | TRBV21-1 | CASSKMDGETYNEQFF | TGTGCCAGCAGCAAGATGGACGGAGAAACCTACAATGAGCAGTTCTTC
TRBJ2-7 | . | TRBD1 | TRBV4-1 | CASSQGQGELNEQYF | TGCGCCAGCAGCCAGGGACAGGGGGAGTTGAACGAGCAGTACTTC
TRBJ2-1 | . | . | TRBV15 | CATRDNSYNEQFF | TGTGCCACCAGGGATAACAGCTACAATGAGCAGTTCTTC
TRBJ2-7 | . | . | TRBV18 | CASSPHGGASNEQYF | TGTGCCAGCTCACCACATGGGGGGGCTAGTAACGAGCAGTACTTC
TRBJ1-1 | . | . | TRBV7-6 | CASSLEPNTEAFF | TGTGCCAGCAGCTTAGAGCCGAACACTGAAGCTTTCTTT
TRBJ1-6 | . | . | TRBV5-1 | CASSLGDYNSPLHF | TGCGCCAGCAGCTTGGGAGATTATAATTCACCCCTCCACTTT
TRBJ2-7 | once | . | TRBV27 | CASSATGGTYEQYF | TGTGCCAGCAGCGCGACAGGAGGAACATACGAGCAGTACTTC
TRBJ2-1 | . | . | TRBV28 | CASSFLSEQFF | TGTGCCAGCAGTTTCCTTAGTGAGCAGTTCTTC
TRBJ1-5 | . | TRBD1 | TRBV28 | CASSDRGLDQPQHF | TGTGCCAGCAGTGACAGGGGGCTCGATCAGCCCCAGCATTTT
TRBJ1-2 | . | . | TRBV10-2 | CASSEGRVGGYTF | TGCGCCAGCAGTGAGGGCAGGGTGGGTGGCTACACCTTC
TRBJ2-1 | . | . | TRBV6-5 | CASSYSKADYNEQFF | TGTGCCAGCAGTTACTCGAAAGCGGATTACAATGAGCAGTTCTTC
TRBJ2-6 | . | TRBD1 | TRBV28 | CASRDRGSAGANVLTF | TGTGCCAGCCGGGACAGGGGGTCGGCTGGGGCCAACGTCCTGACTTTC
TRBJ1-2 | . | . | TRBV28 | CASRGSTLPNYGYTF | TGTGCCAGCAGGGGATCGACGCTACCAAACTATGGCTACACCTTC
TRBJ2-2 | . | . | TRBV7-9 | CASSPPWGGELFF | TGTGCCAGCAGCCCCCCGTGGGGGGGGGAGCTGTTTTTT